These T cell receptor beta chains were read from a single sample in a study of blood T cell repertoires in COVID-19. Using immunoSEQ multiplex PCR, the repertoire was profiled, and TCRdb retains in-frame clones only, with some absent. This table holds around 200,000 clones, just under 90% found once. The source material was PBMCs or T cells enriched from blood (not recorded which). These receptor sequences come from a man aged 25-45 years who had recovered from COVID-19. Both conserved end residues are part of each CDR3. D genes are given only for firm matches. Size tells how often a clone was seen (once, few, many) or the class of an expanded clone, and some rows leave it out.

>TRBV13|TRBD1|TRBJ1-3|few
CASSLGTGVHSGNTIYF
TGTGCCAGCAGCTTAGGGACAGGGGTTCACTCTGGAAACACCATATATTTT
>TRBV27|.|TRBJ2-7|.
CASRSPNRETYEQYF
TGTGCCAGCAGATCCCCAAACAGGGAAACCTACGAGCAGTACTTC
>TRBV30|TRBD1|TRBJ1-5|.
CAWRPRDRREQPQHF
TGTGCCTGGAGACCCCGGGACAGGAGGGAACAGCCCCAGCATTTT
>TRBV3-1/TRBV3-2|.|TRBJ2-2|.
CASSQGGPRGTGELFF
TGTGCCAGCAGCCAAGGAGGCCCCCGTGGTACCGGGGAGCTGTTTTTT
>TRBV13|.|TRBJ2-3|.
CASSSTGGVGYFAQYF
TGTGCCAGCAGCTCAACCGGCGGGGTGGGGTATTTTGCGCAGTATTTT
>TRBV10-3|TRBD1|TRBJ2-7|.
CAISQPTGIYEQYF
TGTGCCATCAGCCAACCGACAGGGATCTACGAGCAGTACTTC
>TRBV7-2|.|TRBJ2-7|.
CASSAGQLRSYEQYF
TGTGCCAGCAGCGCAGGACAGCTACGCTCCTACGAGCAGTACTTC
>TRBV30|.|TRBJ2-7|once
CAWSTQLLYEQYF
TGTGCCTGGAGTACACAGCTCCTATACGAGCAGTACTTC
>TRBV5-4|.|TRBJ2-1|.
CASSMGPVSSYNEQFF
TGTGCCAGCAGCATGGGGCCCGTAAGCTCCTACAATGAGCAGTTCTTC
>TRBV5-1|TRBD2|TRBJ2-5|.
CASRDPGLGEETQYF
TGCGCCAGCAGGGACCCGGGACTAGGCGAGGAGACCCAGTACTTC
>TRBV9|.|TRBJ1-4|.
CASSVGTDYNEKLFF
TGTGCCAGCAGCGTAGGCACGGACTATAATGAAAAACTGTTTTTT
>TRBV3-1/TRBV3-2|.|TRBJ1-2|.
CASSQDRGHGYTF
TGTGCCAGCAGCCAAGATCGAGGGCACGGCTACACCTTC
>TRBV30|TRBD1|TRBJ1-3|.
CAWGVNRGVSGNTIYF
TGTGCCTGGGGGGTAAACAGGGGAGTCTCTGGAAACACCATATATTTT
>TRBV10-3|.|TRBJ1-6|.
CATAVRGGDNSPLHF
TGTGCCACCGCGGTCCGGGGCGGGGATAATTCACCCCTCCACTTT
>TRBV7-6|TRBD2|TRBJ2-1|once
CASTLGTSPYNEQFF
TGTGCCAGCACCCTCGGGACTAGCCCGTACAATGAGCAGTTCTTC
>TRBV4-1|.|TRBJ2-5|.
CASSQVVFGETQYF
TGCGCCAGCAGCCAAGTGGTTTTCGGGGAGACCCAGTACTTC
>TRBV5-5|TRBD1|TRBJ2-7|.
CASSFKGQGPYEQYF
TGTGCCAGCAGCTTTAAAGGACAGGGTCCCTACGAGCAGTACTTC
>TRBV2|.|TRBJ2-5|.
CASSEPGAQETQYF
TGTGCCAGCAGTGAGCCAGGGGCCCAAGAGACCCAGTACTTC
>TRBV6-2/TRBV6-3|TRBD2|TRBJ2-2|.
CASSYSSGRSGELFF
TGTGCCAGCAGTTACTCGAGCGGGAGGTCCGGGGAGCTGTTTTTT
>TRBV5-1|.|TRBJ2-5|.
CASSPSQYQETQYF
TGCGCCAGCAGCCCCTCACAGTACCAAGAGACCCAGTACTTC
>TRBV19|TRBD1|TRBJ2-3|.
CASRGQGRTDTQYF
TGTGCCAGTAGAGGACAGGGGCGCACAGATACGCAGTATTTT
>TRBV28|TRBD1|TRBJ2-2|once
CASSQPDRANTGELFF
TGTGCCAGCAGTCAACCGGACAGGGCGAACACCGGGGAGCTGTTTTTT
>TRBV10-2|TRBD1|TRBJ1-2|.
CASSESVYLTGRSGYTF
TGCGCCAGCAGTGAGTCGGTCTATCTGACAGGGCGCTCGGGCTACACCTTC
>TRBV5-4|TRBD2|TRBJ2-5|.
CASSLLAGAQETQYF
TGTGCCAGCAGCCTACTAGCGGGGGCCCAAGAGACCCAGTACTTC
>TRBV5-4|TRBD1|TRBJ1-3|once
CASSFKRQGFPYSGNTIYF
TGTGCCAGCAGCTTTAAACGACAGGGTTTCCCCTACTCTGGAAACACCATATATTTT
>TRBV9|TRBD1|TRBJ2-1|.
CASSVTLTGGGLDVHNEQFF
TGTGCCAGCAGCGTCACCCTGACAGGGGGCGGGCTAGATGTACACAATGAGCAGTTCTTC
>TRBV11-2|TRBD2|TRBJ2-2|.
CASSALAGGNTGELFF
TGTGCCAGCAGCGCTTTAGCGGGAGGGAACACCGGGGAGCTGTTTTTT
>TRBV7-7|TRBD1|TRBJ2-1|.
CASSPGQYNEQFF
TGTGCCAGCAGCCCGGGACAGTACAATGAGCAGTTCTTC
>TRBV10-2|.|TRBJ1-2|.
CASSEYEGRGLGYTF
TGCGCCAGCAGTGAATACGAGGGGAGGGGTCTGGGCTACACCTTC
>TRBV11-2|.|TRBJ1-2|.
CASSSLDKYGYTF
TGTGCCAGCAGCTCCCTCGACAAATATGGCTACACCTTC
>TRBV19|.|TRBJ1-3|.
CASSHLRDITGNTIYF
TGTGCCAGTAGTCACCTCCGGGACATCACAGGAAACACCATATATTTT
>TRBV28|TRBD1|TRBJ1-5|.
CASNPGTGDQPQHF
TGTGCCAGCAACCCTGGGACAGGAGATCAGCCCCAGCATTTT
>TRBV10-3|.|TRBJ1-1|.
CAISDFSVGGLGEAFF
TGTGCCATCAGTGATTTCTCGGTAGGAGGCCTTGGCGAAGCTTTCTTT
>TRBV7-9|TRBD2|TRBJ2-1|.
CASSRGLAGVGEQFF
TGTGCCAGCTCCCGTGGACTAGCGGGAGTCGGTGAGCAGTTCTTC
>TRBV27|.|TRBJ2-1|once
CASSFSSGHSYNEQFF
TGTGCCAGCAGTTTCTCTTCTGGCCACTCCTACAATGAGCAGTTCTTC
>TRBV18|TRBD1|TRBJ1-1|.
CASSQGTGLNTEAFF
TGTGCCAGCTCGCAGGGGACAGGACTGAACACTGAAGCTTTCTTT
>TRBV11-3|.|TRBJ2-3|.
CASSLRRAGTPDTQYF
TGTGCCAGCAGCTTACGTCGGGCGGGAACACCAGATACGCAGTATTTT
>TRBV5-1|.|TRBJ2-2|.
CASSLALGAMSGGELFF
TGCGCCAGCAGCTTGGCCCTGGGGGCAATGAGTGGCGGGGAGCTGTTTTTT
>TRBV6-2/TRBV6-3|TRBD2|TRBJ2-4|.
CASSYDPRTSGLLAKNIQYF
TGTGCCAGCAGTTACGACCCCCGGACTAGCGGGTTACTAGCCAAAAACATTCAGTACTTC
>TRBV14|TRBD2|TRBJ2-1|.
CASSQPGLAGARSYNEQFF
TGTGCCAGCAGCCAACCGGGACTAGCGGGGGCCAGATCCTACAATGAGCAGTTCTTC
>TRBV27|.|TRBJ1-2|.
CASSPLVGAANYGYTF
TGTGCCAGCAGTCCCCTTGTGGGGGCGGCAAATTATGGCTACACCTTC
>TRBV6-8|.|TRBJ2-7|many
CASSYTSYEQYF
TGTGCCAGCAGTTACACTAGCTACGAGCAGTACTTC
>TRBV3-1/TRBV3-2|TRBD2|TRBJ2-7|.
CASSPGTSGFGEQYF
TGTGCCAGCAGCCCGGGGACTAGCGGTTTCGGGGAGCAGTACTTC
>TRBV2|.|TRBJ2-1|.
CASSEDRVHEQFF
TGTGCCAGCAGTGAAGACAGGGTACATGAGCAGTTCTTC
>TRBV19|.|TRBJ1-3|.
CASTPTGRTSGNTIYF
TGTGCCAGTACTCCGACCGGCAGGACAAGTGGAAACACCATATATTTT
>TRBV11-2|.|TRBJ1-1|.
CASSLGSRGKWTEAFF
TGTGCCAGCAGCCTAGGAAGCCGGGGGAAGTGGACTGAAGCTTTCTTT
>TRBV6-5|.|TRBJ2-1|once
CASRARGKSYNEQFF
TGTGCCAGCAGGGCCCGGGGGAAGTCCTACAATGAGCAGTTCTTC
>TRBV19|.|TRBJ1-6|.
CATRQINSPLHF
TGTGCCACCCGACAGATTAATTCACCCCTCCACTTT
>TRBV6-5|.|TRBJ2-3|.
CASSRGATDTQYF
TGTGCCAGCAGCCGGGGGGCCACAGATACGCAGTATTTT
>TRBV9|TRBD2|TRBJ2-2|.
CASSVPGTSLINTGELFF
TGTGCCAGCAGCGTACCCGGGACTAGCTTGATAAACACCGGGGAGCTGTTTTTT
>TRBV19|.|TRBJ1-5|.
CASSEILGATGQPQHF
TGTGCCAGTAGTGAGATATTGGGGGCGACGGGACAGCCCCAGCATTTT